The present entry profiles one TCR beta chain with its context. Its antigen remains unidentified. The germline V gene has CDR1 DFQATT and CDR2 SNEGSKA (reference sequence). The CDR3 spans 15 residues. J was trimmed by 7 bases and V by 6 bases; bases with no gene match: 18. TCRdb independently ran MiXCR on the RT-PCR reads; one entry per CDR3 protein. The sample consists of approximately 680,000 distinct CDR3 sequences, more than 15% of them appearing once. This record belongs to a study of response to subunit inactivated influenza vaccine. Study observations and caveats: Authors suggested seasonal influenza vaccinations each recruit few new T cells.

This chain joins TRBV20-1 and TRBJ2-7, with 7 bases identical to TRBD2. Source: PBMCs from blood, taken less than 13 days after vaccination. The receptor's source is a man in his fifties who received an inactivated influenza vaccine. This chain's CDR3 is CSAAGRSGKGREQYF. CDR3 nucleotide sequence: TGCAGTGCCGCGGGGCGGAGCGGGAAAGGGAGAGAGCAGTACTTC.